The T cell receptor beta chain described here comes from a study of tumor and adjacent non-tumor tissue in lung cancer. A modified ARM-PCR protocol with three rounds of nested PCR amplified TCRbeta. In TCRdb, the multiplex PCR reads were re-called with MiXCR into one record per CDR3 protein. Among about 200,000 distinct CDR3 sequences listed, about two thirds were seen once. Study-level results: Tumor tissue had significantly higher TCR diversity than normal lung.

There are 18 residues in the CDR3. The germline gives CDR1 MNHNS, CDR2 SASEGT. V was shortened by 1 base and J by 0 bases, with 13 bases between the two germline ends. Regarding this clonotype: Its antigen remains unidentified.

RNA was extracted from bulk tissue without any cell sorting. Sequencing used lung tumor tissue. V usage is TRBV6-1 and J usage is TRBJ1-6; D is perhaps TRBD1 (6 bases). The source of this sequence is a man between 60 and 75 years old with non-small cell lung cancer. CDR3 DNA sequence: TGTGCCAGCAGTGAAGTGGGACACTTGAGCTCCTATAATTCACCCCTCCACTTT. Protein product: CASSEVGHLSSYNSPLHF.